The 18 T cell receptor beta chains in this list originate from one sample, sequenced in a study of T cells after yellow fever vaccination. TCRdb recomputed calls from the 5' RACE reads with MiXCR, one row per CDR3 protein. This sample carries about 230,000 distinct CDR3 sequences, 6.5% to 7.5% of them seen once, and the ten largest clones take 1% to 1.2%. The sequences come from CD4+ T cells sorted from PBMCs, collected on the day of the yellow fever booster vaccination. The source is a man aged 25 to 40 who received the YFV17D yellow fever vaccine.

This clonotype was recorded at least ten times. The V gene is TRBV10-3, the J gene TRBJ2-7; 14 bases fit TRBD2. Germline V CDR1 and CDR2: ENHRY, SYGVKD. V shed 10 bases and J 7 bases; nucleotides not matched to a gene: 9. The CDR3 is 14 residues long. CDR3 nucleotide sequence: TGTGCCACCACCGGGACTAGCGGGAGCGGTGAGCAGTACTTC. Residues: CATTGTSGSGEQYF.

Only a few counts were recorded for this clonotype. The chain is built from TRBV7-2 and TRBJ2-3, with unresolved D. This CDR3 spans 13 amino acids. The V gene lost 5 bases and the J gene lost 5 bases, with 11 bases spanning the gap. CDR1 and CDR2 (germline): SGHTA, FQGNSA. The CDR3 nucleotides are TGTGCCAGCAGCCAAAAGTTGGTAGATACGCAGTATTTT. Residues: CASSQKLVDTQYF. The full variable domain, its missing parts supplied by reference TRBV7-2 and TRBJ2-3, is GAGVSQSPSNKVTEKGKDVELRCDPISGHTALYWYRQSLGQGLEFLIYFQGNSAPDKSGLPSDRFSAERTGGSVSTLTIQRTQQEDSAVYLCASSQKLVDTQYFGPGTRLTVL.

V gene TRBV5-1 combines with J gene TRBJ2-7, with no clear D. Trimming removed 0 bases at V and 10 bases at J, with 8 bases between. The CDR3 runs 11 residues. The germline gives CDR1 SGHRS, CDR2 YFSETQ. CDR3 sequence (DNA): TGCGCCAGCAGCTTGGACCGTCGTCAGTACTTC. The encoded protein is CASSLDRRQYF.

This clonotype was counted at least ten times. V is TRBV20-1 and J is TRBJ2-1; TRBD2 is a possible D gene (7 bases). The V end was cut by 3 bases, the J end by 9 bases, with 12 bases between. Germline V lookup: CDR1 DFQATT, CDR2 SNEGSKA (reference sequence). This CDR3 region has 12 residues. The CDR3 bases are TGCAGTGCTAGTCGGGGGGCTGGTGAGCAGTTCTTC. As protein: CSASRGAGEQFF.

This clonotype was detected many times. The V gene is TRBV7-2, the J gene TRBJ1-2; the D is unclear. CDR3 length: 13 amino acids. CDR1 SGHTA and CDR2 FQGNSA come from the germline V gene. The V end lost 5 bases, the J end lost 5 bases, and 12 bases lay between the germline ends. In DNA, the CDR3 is TGTGCCAGCAGCGAAGGACGGATATATGGCTACACCTTC. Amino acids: CASSEGRIYGYTF.

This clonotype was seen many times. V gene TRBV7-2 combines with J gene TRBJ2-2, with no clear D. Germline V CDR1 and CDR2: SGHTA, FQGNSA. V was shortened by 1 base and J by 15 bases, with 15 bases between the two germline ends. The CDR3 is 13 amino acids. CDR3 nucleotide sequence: TGTGCCAGCAGCTTAGTCCCAGCCAGGAAGGTGTTTTTT. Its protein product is CASSLVPARKVFF.

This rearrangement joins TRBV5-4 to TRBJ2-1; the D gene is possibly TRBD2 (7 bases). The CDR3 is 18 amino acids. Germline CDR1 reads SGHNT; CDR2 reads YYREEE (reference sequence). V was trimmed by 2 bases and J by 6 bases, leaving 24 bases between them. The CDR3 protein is CASSFSPWGGGGGNEQFF. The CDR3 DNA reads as TGTGCCAGCAGCTTTTCCCCGTGGGGGGGAGGGGGAGGCAATGAGCAGTTCTTC. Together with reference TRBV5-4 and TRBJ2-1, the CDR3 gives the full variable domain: ETGVTQSPTHLIKTRGQQVTLRCSSQSGHNTVSWYQQALGQGPQFIFQYYREEENGRGNFPPRFSGLQFPNYSSELNVNALELDDSALYLCASSFSPWGGGGGNEQFFGPGTRLTVL.

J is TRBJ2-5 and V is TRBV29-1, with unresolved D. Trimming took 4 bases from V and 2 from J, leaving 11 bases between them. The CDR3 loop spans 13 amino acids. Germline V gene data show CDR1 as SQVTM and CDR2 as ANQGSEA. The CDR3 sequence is CSVVPGPQETQYF. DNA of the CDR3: TGCAGCGTTGTGCCAGGACCTCAAGAGACCCAGTACTTC.

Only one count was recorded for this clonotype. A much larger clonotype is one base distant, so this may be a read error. DNA for the CDR3: TGCAGCGTTGAAGACGCCCTGGGTTCAGATACGCGGTATTTT. Protein product: CSVEDALGSDTRYF. The chain is built from TRBV29-1 and TRBJ2-3; D remains ambiguous. Per the germline V gene, CDR1 is SQVTM and CDR2 is ANQGSEA. The CDR3 consists of 14 residues.

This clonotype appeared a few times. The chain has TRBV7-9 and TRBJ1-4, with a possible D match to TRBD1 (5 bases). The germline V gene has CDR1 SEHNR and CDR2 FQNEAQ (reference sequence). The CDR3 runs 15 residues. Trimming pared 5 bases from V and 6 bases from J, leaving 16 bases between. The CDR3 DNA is TGTGCCAGCAGCAAGGCGGGGGGGGTCTATGAAAAACTGTTTTTT. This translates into CASSKAGGVYEKLFF.

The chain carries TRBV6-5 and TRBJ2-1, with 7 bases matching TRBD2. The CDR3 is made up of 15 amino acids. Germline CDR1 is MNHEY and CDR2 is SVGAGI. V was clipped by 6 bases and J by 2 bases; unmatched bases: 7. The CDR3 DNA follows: TGTGCCAGCAGGCTAGCGGACGGGGCCTACAATGAGCAGTTCTTC. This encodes CASRLADGAYNEQFF.

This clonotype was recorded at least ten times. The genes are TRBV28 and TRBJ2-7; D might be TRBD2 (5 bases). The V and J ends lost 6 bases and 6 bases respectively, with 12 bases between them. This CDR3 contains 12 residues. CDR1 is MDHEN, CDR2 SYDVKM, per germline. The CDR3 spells CASSLKRGEQYF. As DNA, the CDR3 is TGTGCCAGCAGCCTTAAACGGGGCGAGCAGTACTTC.

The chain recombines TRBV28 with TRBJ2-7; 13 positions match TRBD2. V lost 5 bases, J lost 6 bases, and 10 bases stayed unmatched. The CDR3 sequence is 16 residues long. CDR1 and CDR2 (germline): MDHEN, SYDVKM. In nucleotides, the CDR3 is TGTGCCAGCAGTCAAAACCGGGGACTAGCGGGAAGCGAGCAGTACTTC. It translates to CASSQNRGLAGSEQYF.

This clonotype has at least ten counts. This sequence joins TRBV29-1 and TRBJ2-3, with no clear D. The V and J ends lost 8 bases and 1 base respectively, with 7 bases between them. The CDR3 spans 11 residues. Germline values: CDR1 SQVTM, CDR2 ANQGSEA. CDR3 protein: CSLAGTDTQYF. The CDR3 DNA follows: TGCAGCCTGGCTGGCACAGATACGCAGTATTTT.

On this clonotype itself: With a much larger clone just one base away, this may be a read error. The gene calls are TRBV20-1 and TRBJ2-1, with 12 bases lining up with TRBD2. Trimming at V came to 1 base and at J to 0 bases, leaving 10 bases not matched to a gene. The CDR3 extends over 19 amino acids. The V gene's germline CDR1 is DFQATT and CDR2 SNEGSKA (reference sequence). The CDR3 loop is CSARVGLAGITSSYNEQFF. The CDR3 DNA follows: TGCAGTGCTAGAGTCGGACTAGCGGGAATCACAAGCTCCTACAATGAGCAGTTCTTC.

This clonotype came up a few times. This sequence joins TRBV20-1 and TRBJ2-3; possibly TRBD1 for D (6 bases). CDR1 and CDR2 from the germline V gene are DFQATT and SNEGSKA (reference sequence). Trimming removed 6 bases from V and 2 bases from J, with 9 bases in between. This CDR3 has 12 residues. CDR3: CSAGGPTDTQYF. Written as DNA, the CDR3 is TGCAGTGCAGGGGGACCCACAGATACGCAGTATTTT.

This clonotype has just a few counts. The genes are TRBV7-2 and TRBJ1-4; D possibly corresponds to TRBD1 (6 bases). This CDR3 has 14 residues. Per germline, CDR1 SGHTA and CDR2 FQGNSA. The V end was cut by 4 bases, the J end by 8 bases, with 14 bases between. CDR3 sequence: CASSSEGGGEKLFF. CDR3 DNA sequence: TGTGCCAGCAGCTCGGAGGGGGGTGGAGAAAAACTGTTTTTT. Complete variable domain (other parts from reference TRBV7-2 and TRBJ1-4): GAGVSQSPSNKVTEKGKDVELRCDPISGHTALYWYRQSLGQGLEFLIYFQGNSAPDKSGLPSDRFSAERTGGSVSTLTIQRTQQEDSAVYLCASSSEGGGEKLFFGSGTQLSVL.

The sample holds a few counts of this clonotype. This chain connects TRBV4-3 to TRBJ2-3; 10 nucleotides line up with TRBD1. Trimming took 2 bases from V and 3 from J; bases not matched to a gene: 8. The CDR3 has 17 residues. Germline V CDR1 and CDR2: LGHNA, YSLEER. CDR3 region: CASSQSKTGGSTDTQYF. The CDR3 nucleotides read TGCGCCAGCAGCCAATCAAAGACAGGGGGCAGTACAGATACGCAGTATTTT.